The present T cell receptor (beta chain) was sequenced within a study of response to subunit inactivated influenza vaccine (dated by TCRdb to the late 2010s). Background on the whole study: The study used deep quantitative T cell receptor repertoire profiling to track responses to a trivalent subunit inactivated influenza vaccine.

Inclusive of the bounding cysteine and phenylalanine, the CDR3 is 15 residues long. Of the read, only the CDR3 DNA is kept; its 45 bases are in frame from base 1. Taken from the germline V gene (reference sequence), the CDR1 and CDR2 loops are DFQATT and SNEGSKA. Deletion took 0 bases off V and 1 base off J, with a span of 12 bases between the germline ends. Receptor libraries were prepared by RT-PCR. Sequencing was performed on an Illumina HiSeq 2500. Clones were called with MiXCR by TCRdb after fastp trimmed the public reads at Q25, and only in-frame beta chains were retained. Every entry covers one CDR3 protein and lists the most common genes and DNA from its rows. Within this sample are around 320,000 distinct CDR3 sequences, with 20% to 25% of them counted one time only. Approximately 10% of the sample is held by the ten biggest clonotypes. This clonotype was seen at least ten times. Its antigen remains undetermined. Base qualities are missing; no much larger clone stands one base away.

What the study reported, not specific to this receptor: The authors proposed that each seasonal influenza vaccination may bring in only a limited number of new T cells.

The material sequenced was PBMCs from blood, taken 21 months after vaccination. The V and J segments used are TRBV20-1 and TRBJ1-2, with the D gene call left open. This clonotype originated in a man aged 50-75 years who received an inactivated influenza vaccine. Donor details come from another sample of the same person, matched by shared clones. The CDR3 region: CSARDSTAFNYGYTF. The nucleotide sequence reads TGCAGTGCTAGAGATAGTACAGCTTTTAACTATGGCTACACCTTC.